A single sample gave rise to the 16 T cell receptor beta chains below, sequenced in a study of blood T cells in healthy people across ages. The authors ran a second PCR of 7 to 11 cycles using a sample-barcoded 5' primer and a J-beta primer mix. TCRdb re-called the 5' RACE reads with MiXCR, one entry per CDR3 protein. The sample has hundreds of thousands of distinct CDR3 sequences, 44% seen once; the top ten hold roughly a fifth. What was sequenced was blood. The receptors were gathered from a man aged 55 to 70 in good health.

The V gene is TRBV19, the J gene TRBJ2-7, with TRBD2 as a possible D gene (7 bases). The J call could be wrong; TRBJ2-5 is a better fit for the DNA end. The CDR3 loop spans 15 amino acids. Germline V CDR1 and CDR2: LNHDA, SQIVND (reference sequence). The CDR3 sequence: CASSIDRGGLETQYF. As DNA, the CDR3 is TGTGCCAGTAGTATAGATAGGGGGGGCCTTGAGACCCAGTACTTC.

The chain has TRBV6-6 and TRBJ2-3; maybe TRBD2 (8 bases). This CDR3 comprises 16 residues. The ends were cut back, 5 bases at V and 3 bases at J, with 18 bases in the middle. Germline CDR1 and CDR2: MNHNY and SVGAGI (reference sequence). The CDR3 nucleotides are TGTGCCAGCAGTACCCGGGACAGCGGGAGTACAGATACGCAGTATTTT. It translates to CASSTRDSGSTDTQYF.

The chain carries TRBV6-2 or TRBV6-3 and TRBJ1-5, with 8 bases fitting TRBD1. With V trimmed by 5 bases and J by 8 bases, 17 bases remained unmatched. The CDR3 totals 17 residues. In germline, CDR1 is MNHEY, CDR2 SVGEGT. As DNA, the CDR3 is TGTGCCAGCAGTCCGCGACAGGGGACCATGCTGGGGAAGCCCCAGCATTTT. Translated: CASSPRQGTMLGKPQHF.

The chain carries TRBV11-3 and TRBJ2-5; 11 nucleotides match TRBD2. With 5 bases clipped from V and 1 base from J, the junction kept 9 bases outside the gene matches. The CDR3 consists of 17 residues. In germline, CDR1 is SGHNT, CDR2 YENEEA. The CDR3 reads CASSPGGLAGAQETQYF. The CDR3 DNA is TGTGCCAGCAGCCCCGGTGGACTAGCGGGTGCCCAAGAGACCCAGTACTTC.

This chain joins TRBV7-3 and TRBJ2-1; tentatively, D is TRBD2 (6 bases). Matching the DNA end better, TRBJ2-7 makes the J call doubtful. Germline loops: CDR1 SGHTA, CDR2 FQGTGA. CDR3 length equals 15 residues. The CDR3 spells CASSPAGPTYNEQYF. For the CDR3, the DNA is TGTGCCAGCAGCCCAGCGGGTCCCACCTACAATGAGCAGTACTTC.

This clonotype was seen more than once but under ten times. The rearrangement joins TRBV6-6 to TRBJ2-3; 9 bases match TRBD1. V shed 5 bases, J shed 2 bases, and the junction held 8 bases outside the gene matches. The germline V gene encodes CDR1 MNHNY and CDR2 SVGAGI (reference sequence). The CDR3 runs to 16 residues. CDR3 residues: CASSPGTGSNTDTQYF. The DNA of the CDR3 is TGTGCCAGCAGTCCGGGGACAGGGAGTAACACAGATACGCAGTATTTT.

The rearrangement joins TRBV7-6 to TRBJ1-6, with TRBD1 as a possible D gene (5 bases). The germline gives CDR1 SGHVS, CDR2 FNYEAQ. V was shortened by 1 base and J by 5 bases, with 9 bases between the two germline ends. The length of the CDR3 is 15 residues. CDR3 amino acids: CASSLGTGDNSPLHF. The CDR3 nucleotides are TGTGCCAGCAGCTTAGGAACAGGCGATAATTCACCCCTCCACTTT.

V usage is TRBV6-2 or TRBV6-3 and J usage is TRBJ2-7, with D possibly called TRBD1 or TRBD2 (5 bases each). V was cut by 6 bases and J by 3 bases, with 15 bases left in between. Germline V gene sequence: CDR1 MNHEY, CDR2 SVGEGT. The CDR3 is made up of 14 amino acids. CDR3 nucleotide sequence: TGTGCCAGCAGACGTGCCGGGACGGACTACGAGCAGTACTTC. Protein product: CASRRAGTDYEQYF.

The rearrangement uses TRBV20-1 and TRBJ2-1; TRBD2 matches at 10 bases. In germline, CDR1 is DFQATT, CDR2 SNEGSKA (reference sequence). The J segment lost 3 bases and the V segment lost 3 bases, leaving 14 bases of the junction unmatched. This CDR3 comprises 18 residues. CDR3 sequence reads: CSASPELAGPTYYNEQFF. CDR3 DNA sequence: TGCAGTGCTAGTCCTGAACTAGCGGGGCCCACATACTACAATGAGCAGTTCTTC.

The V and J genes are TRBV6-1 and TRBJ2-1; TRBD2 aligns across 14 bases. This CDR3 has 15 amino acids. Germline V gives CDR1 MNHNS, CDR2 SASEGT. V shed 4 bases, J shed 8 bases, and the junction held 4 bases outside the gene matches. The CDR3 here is CASSGLAGGPDEQFF. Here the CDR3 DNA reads TGTGCCAGCAGTGGACTAGCGGGGGGGCCCGATGAGCAGTTCTTC.

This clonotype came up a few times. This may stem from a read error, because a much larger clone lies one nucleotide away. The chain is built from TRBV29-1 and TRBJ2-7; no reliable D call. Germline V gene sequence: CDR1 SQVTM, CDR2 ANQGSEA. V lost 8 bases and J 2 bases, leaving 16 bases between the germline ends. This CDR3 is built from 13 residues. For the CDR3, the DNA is TGCAGCCCATGCGAGCAGACCCCCTACGAGCAGTACTTC. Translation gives CSPCEQTPYEQYF.

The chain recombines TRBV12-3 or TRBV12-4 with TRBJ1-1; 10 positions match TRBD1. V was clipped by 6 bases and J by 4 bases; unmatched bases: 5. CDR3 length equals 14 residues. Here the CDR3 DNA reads TGTGCCAGCAGGGGGACAGGGGTGGTCACTGAAGCTTTCTTT. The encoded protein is CASRGTGVVTEAFF.

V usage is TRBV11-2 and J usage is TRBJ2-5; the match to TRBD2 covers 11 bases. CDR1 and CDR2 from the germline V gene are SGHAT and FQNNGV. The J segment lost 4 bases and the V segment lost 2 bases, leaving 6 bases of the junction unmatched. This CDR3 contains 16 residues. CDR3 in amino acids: CASSLFTSGGGETQYF. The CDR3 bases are TGTGCCAGCAGCTTATTCACTAGCGGGGGTGGAGAGACCCAGTACTTC.

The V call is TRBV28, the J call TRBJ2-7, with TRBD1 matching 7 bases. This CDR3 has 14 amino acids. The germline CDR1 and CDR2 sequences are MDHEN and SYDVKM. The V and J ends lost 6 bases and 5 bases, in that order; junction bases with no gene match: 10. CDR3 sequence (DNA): TGTGCCAGCAGCGCGACAGGGATATGGGACGAGCAGTACTTC. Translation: CASSATGIWDEQYF.

The CDR3, as DNA: TGTGCCAGCAGCCACCGAGGAATAGTGGGGCAAGAGACCCAGTACTTC. Its translation: CASSHRGIVGQETQYF. The chain is built from TRBV3-1 and TRBJ2-5; D gene unclear. Germline loops: CDR1 LGHDT, CDR2 YNNKEL (reference sequence). This CDR3 comprises 16 residues. Trimming pared 3 bases from V and 2 bases from J, leaving 16 bases between.

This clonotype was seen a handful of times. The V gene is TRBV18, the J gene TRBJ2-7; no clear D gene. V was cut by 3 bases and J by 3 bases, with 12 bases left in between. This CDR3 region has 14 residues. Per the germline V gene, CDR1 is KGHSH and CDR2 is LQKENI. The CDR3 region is CASSPLDGFYEQYF. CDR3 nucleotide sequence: TGTGCCAGCTCACCCTTGGACGGCTTCTACGAGCAGTACTTC.